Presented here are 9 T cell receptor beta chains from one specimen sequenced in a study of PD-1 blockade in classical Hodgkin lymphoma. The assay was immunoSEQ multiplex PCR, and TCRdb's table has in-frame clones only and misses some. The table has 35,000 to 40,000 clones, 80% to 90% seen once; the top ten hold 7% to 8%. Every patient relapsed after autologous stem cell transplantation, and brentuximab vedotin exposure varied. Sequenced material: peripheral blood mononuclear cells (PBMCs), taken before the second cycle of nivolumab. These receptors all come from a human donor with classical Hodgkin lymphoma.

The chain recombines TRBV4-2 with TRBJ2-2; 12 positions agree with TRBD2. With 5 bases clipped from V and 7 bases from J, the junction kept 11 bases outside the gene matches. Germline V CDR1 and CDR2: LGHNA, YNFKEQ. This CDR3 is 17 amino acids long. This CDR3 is CASSLAGLAGSIGELFF. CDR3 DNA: TGTGCCAGCAGCTTGGCCGGACTAGCGGGAAGTATCGGGGAGCTGTTTTTT.

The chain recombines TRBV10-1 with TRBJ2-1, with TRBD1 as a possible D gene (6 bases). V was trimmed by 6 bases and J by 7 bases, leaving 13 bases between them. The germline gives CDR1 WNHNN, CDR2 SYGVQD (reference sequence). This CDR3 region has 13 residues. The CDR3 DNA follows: TGCGCCAGCAGCCGGACAGTTCAGAATGAGCAGTTCTTC. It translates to CASSRTVQNEQFF.

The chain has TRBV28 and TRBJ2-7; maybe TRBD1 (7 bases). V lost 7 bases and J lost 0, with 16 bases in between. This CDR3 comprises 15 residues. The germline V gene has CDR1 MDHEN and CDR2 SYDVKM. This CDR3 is CASITAGTDSYEQYF. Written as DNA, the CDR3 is TGTGCCAGCATTACGGCGGGGACAGACTCCTACGAGCAGTACTTC.

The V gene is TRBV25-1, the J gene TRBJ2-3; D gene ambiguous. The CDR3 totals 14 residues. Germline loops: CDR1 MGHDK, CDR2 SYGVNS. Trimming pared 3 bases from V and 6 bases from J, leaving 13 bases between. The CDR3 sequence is CASSEFMGFDTQYF. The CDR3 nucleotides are TGTGCCAGCAGTGAGTTTATGGGGTTTGATACGCAGTATTTT.

CDR3 nucleotides: TGTGCCAGCTCACCAATAATCTTAAGCGGGACGGGCACAGATACGCAGTATTTT. This sequence encodes CASSPIILSGTGTDTQYF. V and J are TRBV18 and TRBJ2-3, with 7 positions matching TRBD2. The ends lost 2 bases at V and 1 base at J; junction bases unmatched: 12. CDR1 is KGHSH and CDR2 is LQKENI in the germline V gene. This CDR3 region has 18 residues.

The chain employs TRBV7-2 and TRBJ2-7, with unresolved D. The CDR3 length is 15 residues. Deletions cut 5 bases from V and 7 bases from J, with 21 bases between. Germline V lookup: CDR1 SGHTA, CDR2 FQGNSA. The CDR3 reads CASSLMTGGKLEQYF. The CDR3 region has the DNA TGTGCCAGCAGCCTCATGACTGGCGGAAAGCTGGAGCAGTACTTC. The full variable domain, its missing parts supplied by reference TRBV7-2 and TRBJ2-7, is GAGVSQSPSNKVTEKGKDVELRCDPISGHTALYWYRQSLGQGLEFLIYFQGNSAPDKSGLPSDRFSAERTGGSVSTLTIQRTQQEDSAVYLCASSLMTGGKLEQYFGPGTRLTVT.

CDR3 amino acids: CASSIRDGSNQPQHF. CDR3 sequence (DNA): TGTGCCAGCAGCATCCGGGACGGTAGCAATCAGCCCCAGCATTTT. V and J are TRBV5-8 and TRBJ1-5; D is possibly TRBD1 (5 bases). V shed 4 bases and J shed 0 bases, with 11 bases lying between them. The CDR3 sequence is 15 residues long. The germline CDR1 and CDR2 sequences are SGHTS and YDEGEE.

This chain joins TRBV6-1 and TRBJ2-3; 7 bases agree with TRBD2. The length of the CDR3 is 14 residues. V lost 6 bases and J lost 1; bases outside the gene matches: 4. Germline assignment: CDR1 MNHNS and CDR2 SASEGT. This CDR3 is CASRPTSGTDTQYF. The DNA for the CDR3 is TGTGCCAGCAGGCCTACTAGCGGCACAGATACGCAGTATTTT.

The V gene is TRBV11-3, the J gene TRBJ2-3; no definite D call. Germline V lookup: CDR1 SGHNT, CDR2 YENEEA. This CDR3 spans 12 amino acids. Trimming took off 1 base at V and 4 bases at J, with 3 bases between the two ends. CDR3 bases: TGTGCCAGCAGCTTAGTTCCAGATACGCAGTATTTT. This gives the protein CASSLVPDTQYF.